Below, 21 T cell receptor beta chains from the same sample are listed, as sequenced in a study of cytomegalovirus exposure and HLA in healthy donors. Amplification used 60 Vbeta primers and 13 Jbeta primers. Sequenced by immunoSEQ multiplex PCR; TCRdb stores in-frame clones only, minus some. The table includes about 69,000 clones, less than 75% detected once. The sequenced material came from PBMCs. The receptors stem from a woman in her 30s in good health and CMV-seronegative.

The gene calls are TRBV30 and TRBJ1-5, with D possibly being TRBD1 (6 bases). This CDR3 has 18 amino acids. Germline-derived CDR1 and CDR2 are GTSNPN and SVGIG (reference sequence). V was pared by 4 bases and J by 5 bases, with 27 bases between. For the CDR3, the DNA is TGTGCCTGGACCCCCCAGAGGGGGGGCGCCTCCTTTGATCAGCCCCAGCATTTT. Protein: CAWTPQRGGASFDQPQHF.

The table lists this clone with a few counts. The V and J genes are TRBV7-2 and TRBJ1-3; D possibly corresponds to TRBD1 (6 bases). This CDR3 contains 16 residues. The germline V gene encodes CDR1 SGHTA and CDR2 FQGNSA. V lost 5 bases to trimming and J lost 0 bases, with 14 bases between them. CDR3 nucleotide sequence: TGTGCCAGCAGCGTAGGACAGTTAGACTCTGGAAACACCATATATTTT. Protein product: CASSVGQLDSGNTIYF.

The chain employs TRBV6-4 and TRBJ2-2, with D possibly being TRBD2 (5 bases). V was pared by 8 bases and J by 3 bases, with 7 bases between. The CDR3 consists of 12 residues. Per the germline V gene, CDR1 is MRHNA and CDR2 is SNTAGT. The CDR3 region is CASRRDTGELFF. Here the CDR3 DNA reads TGTGCCAGCCGGCGGGACACCGGGGAGCTGTTTTTT.

The chain couples TRBV30 to TRBJ1-3; D unclear. Germline V lookup: CDR1 GTSNPN, CDR2 SVGIG (reference sequence). Trimming took off 2 bases at V and 0 bases at J, with 8 bases between the two ends. The CDR3 sequence is 14 residues long. The CDR3 reads CAWSSGLSGNTIYF. The CDR3 DNA is TGTGCCTGGAGTTCGGGTCTCTCTGGAAACACCATATATTTT.

The chain combines TRBV27 with TRBJ2-3, with 8 bases identical to TRBD2. The CDR3 consists of 18 residues. CDR1 and CDR2 (germline): MNHEY, SMNVEV (reference sequence). Trimming cost V 4 bases and J 0 bases; bases outside gene matches: 12. CDR3 sequence: CASSSPPRIAGSTDTQYF. DNA of the CDR3: TGTGCCAGCAGTTCTCCCCCCCGGATAGCGGGGAGCACAGATACGCAGTATTTT.

This clone was seen repeatedly, ten times or more. The chain recombines TRBV10-3 with TRBJ1-5; 8 bases fit TRBD1. V dropped 10 bases and J dropped 6; count of bases not matched to a gene: 8. The CDR3 is made up of 13 amino acids. Germline-derived CDR1 and CDR2 are ENHRY and SYGVKD. The CDR3 spells CANRQGPGQPQHF. For the CDR3, the DNA is TGTGCCAACCGACAGGGGCCTGGTCAGCCCCAGCATTTT.

This clone came up a few times. V and J are TRBV6-1 and TRBJ2-5; 8 positions match TRBD2. The J call may be faulty, since TRBJ2-7 better matches the DNA end. Germline values: CDR1 MNHNS, CDR2 SASEGT. CDR3 length equals 14 residues. This CDR3 reads CASIQAGASYEQYF. The CDR3 bases are TGTGCCAGCATTCAAGCGGGGGCCTCCTACGAGCAGTACTTC.

V gene TRBV6-5 combines with J gene TRBJ1-2; 9 nucleotides align to TRBD1. The V segment lost 6 bases and the J segment 9 bases; nucleotides outside the gene matches: 14. Germline values: CDR1 MNHEY, CDR2 SVGAGI. The CDR3 length is 15 residues. CDR3 sequence: CASSRGTGLTNSYTF. In DNA, the CDR3 is TGTGCCAGCAGCCGGGGGACAGGGCTAACTAATAGCTACACCTTC.

The table lists this clone with a few counts. The CDR3 nucleotides read TGTGCCAGTAGCTCGCAGGGTTATACTGAAGCTTTCTTT. Translated: CASSSQGYTEAFF. This chain uses TRBV19 with TRBJ1-1; tentative D call: TRBD1 (5 bases). CDR1 LNHDA and CDR2 SQIVND come from the germline V gene (reference sequence). The V end lost 6 bases, the J end lost 5 bases, and 13 bases lay between the germline ends. The CDR3 extends over 13 amino acids.

The V and J genes are TRBV25-1 and TRBJ2-7; 10 nucleotides agree with TRBD1. J gave up 7 bases and V 3 bases, and 9 bases lay outside the gene matches. The germline CDR1 and CDR2 sequences are MGHDK and SYGVNS. This CDR3 is built from 15 residues. The CDR3 bases are TGTGCCAGCAGTGACCTATCCGGACAGGGGGTTGAGCAGTACTTC. It codes for CASSDLSGQGVEQYF.

A word on this clone: The CDR3 does not end in the conserved phenylalanine or tryptophan, so this is likely a read error. The V call is TRBV25-1, the J call TRBJ1-1, with 8 bases that match TRBD1. Trimming took 4 bases from V and 5 from J; bases not matched to a gene: 6. The CDR3 loop spans 14 amino acids. CDR1 and CDR2 (germline): MGHDK, SYGVNS. The CDR3 DNA reads as TGTGCCAGCAGTGCGTACAGGGGGGGGACTGAAGCTTTCGTT. Protein sequence: CASSAYRGGTEAFV.

CDR3 sequence (DNA): TGTGCCTGGAGTCGGAGCTCCTACAATGAGCAGTTCTTC. Translating gives CAWSRSSYNEQFF. The chain uses TRBV30 and TRBJ2-1; D unclear. The germline V gene encodes CDR1 GTSNPN and CDR2 SVGIG (reference sequence). The CDR3 covers 13 residues. Deletions cut 2 bases from V and 0 bases from J, with 5 bases between.

The chain combines TRBV27 with TRBJ2-3; D is unresolved. The CDR3 totals 14 residues. V shed 3 bases and J shed 0 bases, with 7 bases lying between them. Germline values: CDR1 MNHEY, CDR2 SMNVEV (reference sequence). The CDR3 DNA sequence: TGTGCCAGCAGTTTCGTTAGTAGCACAGATACGCAGTATTTT. Amino acid sequence: CASSFVSSTDTQYF.

This clone occurred a few times. V is TRBV28 and J is TRBJ1-2, with D possibly matching TRBD1 (5 bases). Trimming pared 8 bases from V and 1 base from J, leaving 23 bases between. The length of the CDR3 is 17 residues. The V gene's germline CDR1 is MDHEN and CDR2 SYDVKM. In DNA form, the CDR3 reads TGTGCCAGCCGGCAATCGGGGGAGGAATTAGATAACTATGGCTACACCTTC. Amino acids: CASRQSGEELDNYGYTF.

The table lists this clone with a few counts. This rearrangement joins TRBV2 to TRBJ1-5, with 9 bases identical to TRBD1. This CDR3 is 13 amino acids long. V lost 9 bases and J lost 5; bases outside the gene matches: 5. Germline V gene sequence: CDR1 SNHLY, CDR2 FYNNEI. The CDR3 DNA reads TGTGCCAGAGGGACAGGGTGGGATCAGCCCCAGCATTTT. It specifies CARGTGWDQPQHF. The full variable domain, completed using reference TRBV2 and TRBJ1-5, is EPEVTQTPSHQVTQMGQEVILRCVPISNHLYFYWYRQILGQKVEFLVSFYNNEISEKSEIFDDQFSVERPDGSNFTLKIRSTKLEDSAMYFCARGTGWDQPQHFGDGTRLSIL.

V is TRBV6-4 and J is TRBJ1-1, with D possibly being TRBD1 (5 bases). The CDR3 extends over 14 amino acids. V lost 2 bases and J 2 bases, leaving 9 bases between the germline ends. The V gene's germline CDR1 is MRHNA and CDR2 SNTAGT. The CDR3 DNA follows: TGTGCCAGCAGTGACGGGGGGTACAACACTGAAGCTTTCTTT. Its protein is CASSDGGYNTEAFF.

The chain recombines TRBV5-1 with TRBJ2-1; 10 positions match TRBD2. The CDR3 totals 16 residues. Germline V lookup: CDR1 SGHRS, CDR2 YFSETQ. V shed 4 bases, J shed 12 bases, and the junction held 16 bases outside the gene matches. Here the CDR3 reads CASSPTSSGGTFGQFF. For the CDR3, the DNA is TGCGCCAGCAGCCCTACTTCTAGCGGGGGTACGTTCGGGCAGTTCTTC.

The chain links TRBV5-3 to TRBJ2-1; 7 bases map to TRBD1. TRBV5-3 is assigned to the ORF class and has an uncertain function. After removal of 3 bases from V and 3 bases from J, the junction contained 3 bases not matched to a gene. The CDR3 length is 14 residues. In nucleotides, the CDR3 is TGTGCCAGAAGCTGCGCAGGGGGCTACAATGAGCAGTTCTTC. As protein: CARSCAGGYNEQFF.

The chain uses TRBV28 and TRBJ2-1, with D perhaps matching TRBD2 (6 bases). The germline V and J ends were trimmed by 1 base and 8 bases, with 15 bases remaining between them. CDR1 and CDR2 (germline): MDHEN, SYDVKM. The CDR3 covers 15 residues. CDR3 in amino acids: CASSLSSGGVDEQFF. CDR3 bases: TGTGCCAGCAGTTTATCCAGTGGAGGGGTGGATGAGCAGTTCTTC.

The rearrangement uses TRBV6-6 and TRBJ2-3; 9 bases agree with TRBD2. This CDR3 comprises 16 residues. Germline V CDR1 and CDR2: MNHNY, SVGAGI (reference sequence). The trim removed 6 bases at V and 7 bases at J, leaving 14 bases unmatched. CDR3 protein: CASSSWSGGTPHTQYF. The CDR3, as DNA: TGTGCCAGCAGCTCCTGGAGCGGGGGGACTCCCCATACGCAGTATTTT.

This clone was detected once. The chain combines TRBV7-2 with TRBJ2-7; the match to TRBD1 covers 8 bases. With V trimmed by 8 bases and J by 0 bases, 6 bases remained unmatched. Germline CDR1 reads SGHTA; CDR2 reads FQGNSA. CDR3 length: 14 residues. CDR3: CASQRDRNSYEQYF. The CDR3 nucleotides read TGTGCCAGCCAGAGGGACAGGAACTCCTACGAGCAGTACTTC.